The clone carrying this T cell receptor (beta chain) appeared a single time. Its cognate antigen is unknown. The data belong to a study of cytomegalovirus exposure and HLA in healthy donors. This PCR relied on a set of 60 Vbeta primers and 13 Jbeta primers. Profiling relied on immunoSEQ multiplex PCR, and the TCRdb table lists in-frame clones only, not all of them. The sample has 150,000 to 200,000 clones, roughly 80% seen once. Study findings and constraints: Rarity marked most TCR sequences, yet some public TCRs occurred in many donors. TCR beta chain V- and J-gene trimming was linked, in a later analysis, to a missense variant in DCLRE1C. 164 TCR beta chains were listed as cytomegalovirus-associated. A highly shared variant cluster was judged a likely technical artifact.

The sequence was collected from a male donor in good health and CMV-seropositive. Source material: PBMCs.

In nucleotides, the CDR3 is TGCGCCAGCAGCTTGCGGGAGGCAGGGGTTTCCTCATATGGCTACACCTTC. Protein sequence: CASSLREAGVSSYGYTF. The chain has TRBV5-1 and TRBJ1-2; possibly TRBD1 for D (6 bases). Looked up from germline, CDR1 is SGHRS and CDR2 is YFSETQ. Trimming removed 1 base from V and 5 bases from J, with 21 bases in between. The CDR3 sequence is 17 residues long. Using reference TRBV5-1 and TRBJ1-2 for the parts outside the CDR3, the full variable domain is KAGVTQTPRYLIKTRGQQVTLSCSPISGHRSVSWYQQTPGQGLQFLFEYFSETQRNKGNFPGRFSGRQFSNSRSEMNVSTLELGDSALYLCASSLREAGVSSYGYTFGSGTRLTVV.